This is a list of T cell receptor beta chains from one sample in a study of shared clonotypes between healthy human individuals. Data came from immunoSEQ multiplex PCR; TCRdb stores just in-frame clones and leaves some out. The repertoire holds some 900,000 clones, with approximately 80% as singletons. The specimen was memory CD4+ T cells sorted from blood. These receptors all stem from a man aged 18-30 years in good health. CDR3s include the opening cysteine and the closing phenylalanine or tryptophan. For some rows the clone size is stated as once, few or many, or as a class when expanded; others skip it.

v_gene	j_gene	abundance	CDR3aa
TRBV6-5	TRBJ2-1	-	CASSYKGGGRNEQFF
TRBV2	TRBJ2-1	-	CASLLRDRGRNEQFF
TRBV7-9	TRBJ2-7	-	CASSLRSAGEQYF
TRBV7-9	TRBJ1-2	-	CASSPLAGAGYTF
TRBV7-2	TRBJ2-1	-	CASSPPEKPKDNEQFF
TRBV7-8	TRBJ2-5	-	CASSFRAVGETQYF
TRBV5-1	TRBJ1-1	-	CASSFEAPNTEAFF
TRBV5-1	TRBJ2-3	-	CASSLGLAQDTQYF
TRBV19	TRBJ2-7	-	CASSIEAGIFYEQYF
TRBV15	TRBJ2-7	-	CATSRDQGLAGRSYEQYF
TRBV7-9	TRBJ1-2	-	CASSPRQGTSGYTF
TRBV5-5	TRBJ1-5	-	CASSVETDFNQPQHF
TRBV16	TRBJ1-3	-	CASSQQQGAGNTIYF
TRBV28	TRBJ1-5	once	CASSERRVGNQPQHF
TRBV5-1	TRBJ2-3	-	CASSLGAGVAADTQYF
TRBV5-4	TRBJ2-5	-	CASSRGQDVRETQYF
TRBV18	TRBJ1-3	once	CASSPPGRNTIYF
TRBV5-1	TRBJ2-5	-	CASSMRQGGGETQYF
TRBV19	TRBJ2-7	-	CASSLRDLPSYEQYF
TRBV29-1	TRBJ2-3	few	CSVGGLAGPDTQYF
TRBV7-8	TRBJ2-2	-	CASSLRGQGNTGELFF
TRBV11-2	TRBJ2-5	-	CASVLAVSGTQYF
TRBV19	TRBJ2-3	-	CASSSTYTDTQYF
TRBV2	TRBJ2-5	-	CASSKEYQETQYF
TRBV30	TRBJ2-1	-	CAWTSLGGSSYNEQFF
TRBV29-1	TRBJ1-3	-	CSVEQGGGNTIYF
TRBV2	TRBJ2-7	-	CASGSEVGEQYF
TRBV5-4	TRBJ1-6	-	CASSRRESSYNSPLHF
TRBV5-1	TRBJ2-5	-	CASSWDRAQETQYF
TRBV10-1	TRBJ2-3	once	CASSESSSGRIDTQYF
TRBV2	TRBJ2-5	-	CASSETSWETQYF
TRBV4-3	-	few	CASSQDRAGLYEQYF
TRBV19	TRBJ1-4	-	CASSLSGGLSNEKLFF
TRBV10-2	TRBJ2-1	-	CASSESGPWEQFF
TRBV6-5	TRBJ2-3	-	CASSYSFGRIDTQYF
TRBV4-3	TRBJ2-2	-	CASSQDIASGRAPTGELFF
TRBV4-1	TRBJ2-3	-	CASSQEAQGRSDTQYF
TRBV6-1	TRBJ1-5	-	CASYLEGQQPQHF